Listed here is a single T cell receptor beta chain. The antigen is undetermined. The sample originates from a study of T-cell memory formation after mild COVID-19. Researchers used 5'RACE with constant-segment primers to make TCR alpha and TCR beta cDNA libraries that carry sample barcodes and UMIs. From the 5' RACE reads, TCRdb called clonotypes with MiXCR, one entry per CDR3 protein. The repertoire holds approximately 400,000 distinct CDR3 sequences, with 24% as singletons. Per germline, CDR1 KGHSH and CDR2 LQKENI. The CDR3 totals 16 residues. V lost 3 bases to trimming and J lost 5 bases, with 19 bases between them. General study points: Some responding clones appeared in pre-infection memory, suggesting cross-reactive memory joined.

The genes are TRBV18 and TRBJ1-2, with a possible D match to TRBD1 (6 bases). Specimen: PBMCs or a T cell subset sorted from them (not recorded which). The sequence derives from an adult woman who had mild COVID-19 (a few samples of this study predate the infection). Cell type and time point are not known. CDR3 DNA sequence: TGTGCCAGCTCACCCGCTCCGCCGGACAGCGGGTATGGCTACACCTTC. It yields the protein CASSPAPPDSGYGYTF.